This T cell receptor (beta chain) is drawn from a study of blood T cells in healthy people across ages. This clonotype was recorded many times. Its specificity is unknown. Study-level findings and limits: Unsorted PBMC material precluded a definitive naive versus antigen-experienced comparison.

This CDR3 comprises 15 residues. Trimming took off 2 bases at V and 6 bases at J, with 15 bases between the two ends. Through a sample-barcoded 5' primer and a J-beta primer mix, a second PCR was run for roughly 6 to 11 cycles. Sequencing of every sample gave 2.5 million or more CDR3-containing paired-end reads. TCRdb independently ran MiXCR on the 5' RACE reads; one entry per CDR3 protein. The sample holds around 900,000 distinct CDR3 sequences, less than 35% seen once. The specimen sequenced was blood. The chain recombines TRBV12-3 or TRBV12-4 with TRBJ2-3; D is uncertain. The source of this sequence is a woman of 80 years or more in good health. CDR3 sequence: CASSLLGKSGDTQYF. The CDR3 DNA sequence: TGTGCCAGCAGTTTACTTGGGAAATCGGGCGATACGCAGTATTTT.